Described below is a single TCR beta chain sequence and its context. Libraries were prepared by immunoSEQ multiplex PCR; TCRdb keeps only in-frame clonotypes and omits some of them. The repertoire holds 95,000 to 110,000 clones, with around four fifths as singletons. This specimen belongs to a study of T cell clones after liver transplantation. Study information: Post-transplant blood was tracked for graft-donor-reactive T cell clones identified in a pre-transplant mixed lymphocyte reaction. Three of eight recipients were HCV-positive; others had non-autoimmune, non-viral indications. Tolerance: complete withdrawal held at least one year, liver enzymes staying within twice normal. Graft-donor-reactive sequences were compared with third-party-reactive TCRbeta sequences from pre-transplant mixed lymphocyte reactions.

Germline lookup yields CDR1 MNHEY and CDR2 SVGAGI. V lost 3 bases to trimming and J lost 2 bases; unmatched junction nucleotides: 2. The CDR3 consists of 15 residues. This material consisted of CD4+ T cells from blood, taken about 50 months after liver transplant. The TCR was taken from a human patient who received a liver transplant. A subset of T cells may come from the graft donor. The chain has TRBV6-5 and TRBJ2-5, with TRBD2 identical over 11 bases. CDR3: CASSYSGRVQETQYF. CDR3 in DNA: TGTGCCAGCAGTTATAGCGGGAGGGTTCAAGAGACCCAGTACTTC.